This entry concerns a single T cell receptor (beta chain). The CDR3 is 16 amino acids. CDR1 and CDR2 (germline): MNHEY, SMNVEV (reference sequence). V was shortened by 4 bases and J by 0 bases, with 14 bases between the two germline ends. The assay was immunoSEQ multiplex PCR, and TCRdb's table has in-frame clones only and misses some. The data contain 60,000 to 75,000 clones, 70% to 80% of them seen just once; the ten biggest clones take up less than 8%. The data were obtained in a study of radiation and T cells in renal cell carcinoma. As for time point: blood 4 weeks post-SBRT, at nephrectomy. The sample's treatment: 15 Gy SBRT to primary tumor, nephrectomy 4 weeks later.

The material sequenced was blood, taken from a patient whose treatment included radiotherapy and nephrectomy. The genes are TRBV27 and TRBJ2-3; D call uncertain. The sequence was collected from a man in his sixties with renal cell carcinoma. This CDR3 is CASSSRLGQSTDTQYF. CDR3 DNA sequence: TGTGCCAGCAGTTCTCGTCTAGGGCAAAGCACAGATACGCAGTATTTT.